This entry lists 32 T cell receptor beta chains sequenced from one sample in a study of CD8 T cells in ankylosing spondylitis. Broader study findings: In ankylosing spondylitis blood, a motif of seven to nine highly homologous TCR beta variants appeared characteristic.

Antigens of these TCRs are unknown. TCRdb re-called the 5' RACE reads through MiXCR, storing one row per CDR3 protein. The table records some 400,000 distinct CDR3 sequences, under 25% of them present only once. The sequenced sample consisted of blood, either unsorted or a sorted T cell fraction (not recorded which). Receptor source: a male donor with ankylosing spondylitis.

This clonotype was seen a few times. The rearrangement uses TRBV2 and TRBJ2-1; 13 nucleotides agree with TRBD2. Germline-derived CDR1 and CDR2 are SNHLY and FYNNEI. V was clipped by 5 bases and J by 12 bases; unmatched bases: 7. The CDR3 is 14 residues long. DNA for the CDR3: TGTGCCAGCAGTCCTGGACTAGCGGGAGCCATGCAGTTCTTC. Translation gives CASSPGLAGAMQFF.

This clonotype was seen only a few times. The V and J genes are TRBV6-2 or TRBV6-3 and TRBJ2-2; D gene uncertain. There are 14 residues in the CDR3. Trimming left V 3 bases short and J 1 base short, with 6 bases between. The germline CDR1 and CDR2 sequences are MNHEY and SVGEGT. The CDR3 spells CASSYRLNTGELFF. CDR3 coding DNA: TGTGCCAGCAGTTATCGGTTGAACACCGGGGAGCTGTTTTTT.

This chain uses TRBV25-1 with TRBJ2-7; 8 bases align to TRBD1. Germline values: CDR1 MGHDK, CDR2 SYGVNS. This CDR3 has 14 residues. The V segment lost 6 bases and the J segment 4 bases; nucleotides outside the gene matches: 8. CDR3 in amino acids: CASSPGQEPYEQYF. The DNA of the CDR3 is TGTGCCAGCAGCCCGGGACAGGAACCTTACGAGCAGTACTTC.

V and J are TRBV2 and TRBJ1-6; D might be TRBD1 (6 bases). CDR1 SNHLY and CDR2 FYNNEI come from the germline V gene. The V end lost 3 bases, the J end lost 15 bases, and 15 bases lay between the germline ends. This CDR3 contains 13 residues. Written as DNA, the CDR3 is TGTGCCAGCAGTGACACAGGGCAGATACTCCTCCACTTT. It encodes CASSDTGQILLHF.

CDR3 residues: CASSQGLRTSVRLEQYF. Here the CDR3 DNA reads TGTGCCAGCAGCCAAGGGTTACGGACTAGCGTCCGTTTGGAGCAGTACTTC. The rearrangement links TRBV14 to TRBJ2-7; 9 bases are shared with TRBD2. The germline CDR1 and CDR2 sequences are SGHDN and FVKESK. The length of the CDR3 is 17 residues. Trimming removed 1 base from V and 7 bases from J; junction bases left unmatched: 14.

The rearrangement links TRBV29-1 to TRBJ1-3; weak D call: TRBD1 (5 bases). The CDR3 is made up of 13 amino acids. Germline-derived CDR1 and CDR2 are SQVTM and ANQGSEA. Trimming stripped 7 bases from V and 2 bases from J, with 12 bases between. CDR3 region: CSAPATAGNTIYF. The CDR3 bases are TGCAGCGCCCCCGCGACAGCTGGAAACACCATATATTTT.

The rearrangement joins TRBV12-3 or TRBV12-4 to TRBJ1-2, with TRBD1 as a possible D gene (5 bases). Trimming removed 7 bases from V and 3 bases from J, with 18 bases in between. The CDR3 is made up of 15 amino acids. Here the CDR3 reads CASTKGRGSYYGYTF. The CDR3 region has the DNA TGTGCCAGCACCAAAGGTCGGGGCAGCTACTATGGCTACACCTTC.

This clonotype has more than one count but fewer than ten. V is TRBV6-5 and J is TRBJ1-5; D is uncertain. This CDR3 has 12 residues. Germline assignment: CDR1 MNHEY and CDR2 SVGAGI. Trimming shortened V by 6 bases and J by 2 bases, and 5 bases separated the two germline ends. In nucleotides, the CDR3 is TGTGCCAGCAGGAGTGGCAATCAGCCCCAGCATTTT. It codes for CASRSGNQPQHF.

This clonotype appeared a single time. The rearrangement joins TRBV4-2 to TRBJ2-3; the D is unclear. Germline CDR1 and CDR2: LGHNA and YNFKEQ. The CDR3 is 14 amino acids. V was trimmed by 6 bases and J by 0 bases, leaving 10 bases between them. The CDR3 protein is CASRPPESTDTQYF. CDR3 bases: TGTGCCAGCAGACCCCCTGAGAGCACAGATACGCAGTATTTT.

The V call is TRBV20-1, the J call TRBJ2-1, with D maybe TRBD1 (5 bases). The CDR3 is 16 amino acids. The germline V gene has CDR1 DFQATT and CDR2 SNEGSKA (reference sequence). Trimming cost V 0 bases and J 0 bases, with 12 bases left between them. The CDR3, as DNA: TGCAGTGCTAGAGATCGTAGGGGCCCCTCCTACAATGAGCAGTTCTTC. It translates to CSARDRRGPSYNEQFF.

The chain carries TRBV4-2 and TRBJ2-5, with D unresolved. CDR1 is LGHNA, CDR2 YNFKEQ, per germline. The CDR3 covers 14 residues. The V and J ends lost 1 base and 5 bases respectively, with 11 bases between them. The CDR3 sequence is CASSQVPQTETQYF. CDR3 DNA sequence: TGTGCCAGCAGCCAAGTCCCGCAGACTGAGACCCAGTACTTC.

The chain uses TRBV20-1 and TRBJ2-1; tentative D call: TRBD1 (5 bases). The germline CDR1 and CDR2 sequences are DFQATT and SNEGSKA (reference sequence). Trimming shortened V by 4 bases and J by 8 bases, and 9 bases separated the two germline ends. This CDR3 is 11 amino acids long. CDR3 loop: CSATGNDEQFF. CDR3 coding DNA: TGCAGTGCTACAGGGAATGATGAGCAGTTCTTC.

This clonotype was observed a handful of times. V gene TRBV10-3 combines with J gene TRBJ2-1; 10 nucleotides line up with TRBD2. The J segment lost 0 bases and the V segment lost 5 bases, leaving 1 base of the junction unmatched. Germline loops: CDR1 ENHRY, CDR2 SYGVKD. The CDR3 is 15 residues long. As DNA, the CDR3 is TGTGCCATCAGTAGACTAGCGGGCTCCTACAATGAGCAGTTCTTC. This translates into CAISRLAGSYNEQFF.

The gene calls are TRBV20-1 and TRBJ2-5, with TRBD2 matching 15 bases. Germline trimming cut 8 bases from V and 3 bases from J; bases unmatched to any gene: 4. This CDR3 spans 14 amino acids. Germline V gene data show CDR1 as DFQATT and CDR2 as SNEGSKA (reference sequence). In nucleotides, the CDR3 is TGCAGTTCGGGACTAGCGGGGGGAAAAGAGACCCAGTACTTC. Its translation is CSSGLAGGKETQYF.

This clonotype was picked up a small number of times. V is TRBV5-1 and J is TRBJ2-1; TRBD1 agrees at 7 bases. The CDR3 has 15 residues. Germline CDR1 and CDR2: SGHRS and YFSETQ. V lost 2 bases, J lost 3 bases, and 5 bases stayed unmatched. In DNA form, the CDR3 reads TGCGCCAGCAGCTTCCAGGGGGTTCACTACAATGAGCAGTTCTTC. It specifies CASSFQGVHYNEQFF. The full variable domain, with the rest looked up from reference TRBV5-1 and TRBJ2-1, is KAGVTQTPRYLIKTRGQQVTLSCSPISGHRSVSWYQQTPGQGLQFLFEYFSETQRNKGNFPGRFSGRQFSNSRSEMNVSTLELGDSALYLCASSFQGVHYNEQFFGPGTRLTVL.

This clonotype was detected only a few times. The rearrangement joins TRBV20-1 to TRBJ1-2, with TRBD1 as a possible D gene (5 bases). V was clipped by 5 bases and J by 8 bases, with 18 bases between them. Germline CDR1 is DFQATT and CDR2 is SNEGSKA (reference sequence). This CDR3 contains 13 residues. CDR3: CSAYWGTTVGYTF. In DNA, the CDR3 is TGCAGTGCTTATTGGGGCACCACGGTCGGCTACACCTTC.

The gene calls are TRBV6-5 and TRBJ2-3, with 8 bases matching TRBD2. In germline, CDR1 is MNHEY, CDR2 SVGAGI. This CDR3 has 17 residues. V was clipped by 4 bases and J by 0 bases; unmatched bases: 9. The CDR3 DNA sequence: TGTGCCAGCAGTTCGGCGGGAGGCTATACTAGCACAGATACGCAGTATTTT. This encodes CASSSAGGYTSTDTQYF.

V and J are TRBV10-3 and TRBJ2-7, with 10 bases identical to TRBD1. Germline loops: CDR1 ENHRY, CDR2 SYGVKD. This CDR3 spans 13 amino acids. CDR3 protein: CAIGDRGPYEQYF. The CDR3 nucleotides are TGTGCTATAGGGGACAGGGGCCCCTACGAGCAGTACTTC.

Only a few counts were recorded for this clonotype. The chain is built from TRBV5-6 and TRBJ2-1, with D possibly TRBD1 on 6 matching bases. Between the trimmed V and J ends, which lost 5 bases and 4 bases, there was a span of 16 bases. This CDR3 region has 15 residues. The germline CDR1 and CDR2 sequences are SGHDT and YYEEEE. The CDR3 region has the DNA TGTGCCAGCAGAGTCGGCAGGGGCGATTACAATGAGCAGTTCTTC. This codes for CASRVGRGDYNEQFF.

In this sample, this clonotype turned up a few times. The V and J genes are TRBV12-3 or TRBV12-4 and TRBJ2-3, with D unclear. This CDR3 is 15 amino acids long. Trimming left V 3 bases short and J 0 bases short, with 10 bases between. CDR3 DNA: TGTGCCAGCAGTTTGATAGCCACTAGCACAGATACGCAGTATTTT. Its translation is CASSLIATSTDTQYF.

This clonotype was picked up many times. This sequence joins TRBV7-2 and TRBJ2-1; 11 nucleotides line up with TRBD2. V dropped 5 bases and J dropped 3; count of bases not matched to a gene: 3. Germline V gives CDR1 SGHTA, CDR2 FQGNSA. This CDR3 is 15 amino acids long. CDR3 in DNA: TGTGCCAGCAGCAAAGGACTAGCGGGCTACAATGAGCAGTTCTTC. Amino acids: CASSKGLAGYNEQFF.

This clonotype was seen many times. The rearrangement uses TRBV7-3 and TRBJ2-6; TRBD1 might be the D (6 bases). This CDR3 spans 15 amino acids. V shed 8 bases and J shed 0 bases, with 11 bases lying between them. Germline CDR1 is SGHTA and CDR2 is FQGTGA. The CDR3 sequence is CASRDTGSGANVLTF. The DNA of the CDR3 is TGTGCCAGCCGGGACACGGGCTCTGGGGCCAACGTCCTGACTTTC.

The chain employs TRBV6-1 and TRBJ2-4; D is perhaps TRBD2 (6 bases). V dropped 7 bases and J dropped 0 bases, with 10 bases sitting between them. The CDR3 totals 14 residues. CDR1 is MNHNS and CDR2 is SASEGT in the germline V gene. CDR3 amino acids: CASNSAGAKNIQYF. The CDR3, as DNA: TGTGCCAGCAACTCAGCGGGAGCCAAAAACATTCAGTACTTC.

Only a few counts were recorded for this clonotype. The chain carries TRBV5-1 and TRBJ2-3; 12 bases map to TRBD2. The CDR3 consists of 18 residues. V trimming: 2 bases; J trimming: 0 bases; junction bases outside the gene matches: 7. Germline assignment: CDR1 SGHRS and CDR2 YFSETQ. The CDR3, as DNA: TGCGCCAGCAGCTTACGGACTAGCGGGACTAAAAGCACAGATACGCAGTATTTT. Protein: CASSLRTSGTKSTDTQYF.

This clonotype has at least ten counts. The chain is built from TRBV12-3 or TRBV12-4 and TRBJ1-6; D is uncertain. CDR3 length: 14 residues. V lost 1 base, J lost 10 bases, and 11 bases lay in between. The CDR3 coding sequence is TGTGCCAGCAGTTTAGTTGGGGTCCGATCACCCCTCCACTTT. Translated: CASSLVGVRSPLHF.

This chain connects TRBV24-1 to TRBJ1-2; perhaps TRBD1 as D (5 bases). This CDR3 is 14 amino acids long. Germline values: CDR1 KGHDR, CDR2 SFDVKD. Trimming removed 5 bases at V and 2 bases at J, with 11 bases between. The CDR3 loop reads CATSGGGVNYGYTF. Written as DNA, the CDR3 is TGTGCCACCAGTGGTGGGGGAGTAAACTATGGCTACACCTTC.

The chain carries TRBV25-1 and TRBJ1-6; TRBD1 agrees at 10 bases. The CDR3 has 15 residues. Unmatched junction bases numbered 5, after V lost 3 bases and J lost 9 bases. Per the germline V gene, CDR1 is MGHDK and CDR2 is SYGVNS. CDR3 sequence (DNA): TGTGCCAGCAGTGACCTGGGACAGGGGTTTTCACCCCTCCACTTT. Translated, it gives CASSDLGQGFSPLHF. Full variable domain (outside the CDR3, taken from reference TRBV25-1 and TRBJ1-6): EADIYQTPRYLVIGTGKKITLECSQTMGHDKMYWYQQDPGMELHLIHYSYGVNSTEKGDLSSESTVSRIRTEHFPLTLESARPSHTSQYLCASSDLGQGFSPLHFGNGTRLTVT.

This clonotype was counted only a few times. V is TRBV28 and J is TRBJ2-3, with 9 nucleotides matching TRBD1. This CDR3 is built from 17 residues. Germline trimming cut 2 bases from V and 4 bases from J; bases unmatched to any gene: 10. Germline V lookup: CDR1 MDHEN, CDR2 SYDVKM. The CDR3, as DNA: TGTGCCAGCAGTTTAGCCCCACCGGGACAGGGATCAGATACGCAGTATTTT. Amino acids: CASSLAPPGQGSDTQYF. Supplemented by reference TRBV28 and TRBJ2-3, the full variable domain reads DVKVTQSSRYLVKRTGEKVFLECVQDMDHENMFWYRQDPGLGLRLIYFSYDVKMKEKGDIPEGYSVSREKKERFSLILESASTNQTSMYLCASSLAPPGQGSDTQYFGPGTRLTVL.

This clonotype was seen only a few times. This sequence joins TRBV25-1 and TRBJ2-3, with a possible D match to TRBD2 (6 bases). The length of the CDR3 is 15 residues. Germline-derived CDR1 and CDR2 are MGHDK and SYGVNS. Between the trimmed V and J ends, which lost 3 bases and 5 bases, there was a span of 15 bases. The DNA of the CDR3 is TGTGCCAGCAGTGAGCGGTCGGGAGTGGGAGATACGCAGTATTTT. Protein product: CASSERSGVGDTQYF.

This chain connects TRBV7-9 to TRBJ1-1, with D uncertain. Trimming pared 5 bases from V and 0 bases from J, leaving 13 bases between. Germline CDR1 reads SEHNR; CDR2 reads FQNEAQ (reference sequence). This CDR3 has 15 residues. DNA for the CDR3: TGTGCCAGCAGCCCCTCAGGACGGGTGAACACTGAAGCTTTCTTT. It specifies CASSPSGRVNTEAFF. Looking up the rest from reference TRBV7-9 and TRBJ1-1 gives the full variable domain: DTGVSQNPRHKITKRGQNVTFRCDPISEHNRLYWYRQTLGQGPEFLTYFQNEAQLEKSRLLSDRFSAERPKGSFSTLEIQRTEQGDSAMYLCASSPSGRVNTEAFFGQGTRLTVV.

The V call is TRBV28, the J call TRBJ2-3, with 12 bases that match TRBD2. V dropped 4 bases and J dropped 5; count of bases not matched to a gene: 4. Germline V gene sequence: CDR1 MDHEN, CDR2 SYDVKM. This CDR3 region has 15 residues. The CDR3: CASSSSGRARDTQYF. In DNA form, the CDR3 reads TGTGCCAGCAGTTCTAGCGGGAGGGCGAGAGATACGCAGTATTTT.

The chain is built from TRBV5-1 and TRBJ2-2, with D tentatively TRBD1 (5 bases). Looked up from germline, CDR1 is SGHRS and CDR2 is YFSETQ. CDR3 length equals 15 residues. V lost 0 bases and J lost 6, with 12 bases in between. CDR3 sequence (DNA): TGCGCCAGCAGCTTGGTCCAGGGCTCTTCCGGGGAGCTGTTTTTT. Amino acids: CASSLVQGSSGELFF. The variable domain in full, completed from reference TRBV5-1 and TRBJ2-2, reads KAGVTQTPRYLIKTRGQQVTLSCSPISGHRSVSWYQQTPGQGLQFLFEYFSETQRNKGNFPGRFSGRQFSNSRSEMNVSTLELGDSALYLCASSLVQGSSGELFFGEGSRLTVL.